The rows below give T cell receptor beta chains drawn from one sample of a study of T cell responses to AZD1222 COVID-19 vaccine. Assay used: immunoSEQ multiplex PCR; TCRdb lists only in-frame clones, some missing. There are 140,000 to 150,000 clones in the sample; about 90% occur only once, and roughly 3.5% lies in the top ten. The starting material was peripheral blood, obtained 28 days after the second AZD1222 dose. These receptor sequences come from an adult who received the AZD1222 COVID-19 vaccine. Each CDR3 is given with its conserved first and last residue.

v_call | cdr3_aa
TRBV6-1 | CASSDPTGLHSNQPQHF
TRBV7-2 | CASSLALTGYEPQHF
TRBV28 | CASSLSGGQGRGYGYTF
TRBV19 | CASSSWGLFGANGNEQFF
TRBV7-8 | CASRPGTGGSPLHF
TRBV6-5 | CASRSGQGHQPQHF
TRBV29-1 | CSVEPTSADTQYF
TRBV6-2/TRBV6-3 | CASSSPRGQYF
TRBV5-5 | CASRSGGSGTEAFF
TRBV4-3 | CASSQDRAEQYF
TRBV3-1/TRBV3-2 | CASSPRGGAGYGYTF
TRBV28 | CASSKDRIQPQHF
TRBV12-3/TRBV12-4 | CASSSDRGSLHF
TRBV7-9 | CASSLGGLATQYF
TRBV28 | CASSFGRETDTQYF
TRBV9 | CASSPYSGGSKHGYTF
TRBV6-1 | CASSEGREQYF